The 12 T cell receptor beta chains given below trace back to one sample, sequenced in a study of siplizumab effects on memory and regulatory T cells. Profiled with immunoSEQ multiplex PCR; TCRdb holds only in-frame clones, not every one. In the table there are 110,000 or so clones, about 90% of which are singletons. The sequenced sample consisted of Tregs sorted from blood. These TCRs come from a human donor in good health.

This clone was seen a single time. The gene calls are TRBV7-2 and TRBJ2-7; D tentatively reads TRBD1 or TRBD2 (5 bases each). V gave up 5 bases and J gave up 3 bases, with 17 bases separating them. CDR1 and CDR2 from the germline V gene are SGHTA and FQGNSA. The CDR3 contains 15 residues. The CDR3 spells CASSPPDVRGYEQYF. In DNA, the CDR3 is TGTGCCAGCAGCCCGCCGGACGTGAGGGGCTACGAGCAGTACTTC.

V and J are TRBV6-5 and TRBJ2-3, with TRBD2 matching over 8 bases. V was clipped by 5 bases and J by 2 bases; unmatched bases: 6. The CDR3 has 15 amino acids. CDR1 is MNHEY and CDR2 is SVGAGI in the germline V gene. In nucleotides, the CDR3 is TGTGCCAGCAGTCCAAGCGGGGGAAACACAGATACGCAGTATTTT. This codes for CASSPSGGNTDTQYF.

This sequence joins TRBV5-1 and TRBJ2-7, with D uncertain. From germline, CDR1 is SGHRS and CDR2 YFSETQ. CDR3 length equals 12 residues. V gave up 4 bases and J gave up 1 base, with 6 bases separating them. CDR3 in amino acids: CASSESSYEQYF. The CDR3 DNA is TGCGCCAGCAGCGAGTCTTCCTACGAGCAGTACTTC. The full variable domain, its missing parts supplied by reference TRBV5-1 and TRBJ2-7, is KAGVTQTPRYLIKTRGQQVTLSCSPISGHRSVSWYQQTPGQGLQFLFEYFSETQRNKGNFPGRFSGRQFSNSRSEMNVSTLELGDSALYLCASSESSYEQYFGPGTRLTVT.

The chain couples TRBV5-4 to TRBJ2-7, with D maybe TRBD2 (6 bases). CDR3 size: 15 residues. Trimming removed 4 bases from V and 0 bases from J, with 14 bases in between. Germline V lookup: CDR1 SGHNT, CDR2 YYREEE (reference sequence). The CDR3 coding sequence is TGTGCCAGCAGCAAACCGGGACTCAGCTCCTACGAGCAGTACTTC. This gives the protein CASSKPGLSSYEQYF.

On this clone: Its ends do not fully match the called genes, so a read error is possible. J is TRBJ2-7 and V is TRBV6-1; possibly TRBD1 or TRBD2 for D (8 bases each). This CDR3 contains 15 residues. Germline V gene sequence: CDR1 MNHNS, CDR2 SASEGT. The chain's CDR3 is CASREDRGLGAEQYF. CDR3 bases: TGTGCCAGCAGAGAAGACAGGGGACTAGGGGCCGAGCAGTACTTC.

This clone has more than one count but fewer than ten. This rearrangement joins TRBV4-1 to TRBJ1-4, with D perhaps matching TRBD1 (5 bases). The CDR3 contains 18 residues. Germline V gene data show CDR1 as MGHRA and CDR2 as YSYEKL. Trimming stripped 1 base from V and 0 bases from J, with 15 bases between. CDR3 coding DNA: TGCGCCAGCAGCCAAGGGGGAGGGGAAGAAGCAACTAATGAAAAACTGTTTTTT. It is translated as CASSQGGGEEATNEKLFF.

The chain recombines TRBV6-1 with TRBJ1-6; possible D gene TRBD1, 6 bases. This CDR3 contains 15 residues. CDR1 and CDR2 (germline): MNHNS, SASEGT. V was cut by 2 bases and J by 4 bases, with 9 bases left in between. The CDR3 nucleotides are TGTGCCAGCAGTGAATGGGGGCAGTATAATTCACCCCTCCACTTT. It codes for CASSEWGQYNSPLHF.

The rearrangement joins TRBV6-6 to TRBJ2-5, with a possible D match to TRBD1 (5 bases). The CDR3 is 16 amino acids. CDR1 MNHNY and CDR2 SVGAGI come from the germline V gene (reference sequence). V was clipped by 9 bases and J by 5 bases, with 25 bases between them. The CDR3 reads CASKTGVSKGPETQYF. The DNA for the CDR3 is TGTGCCAGTAAAACAGGAGTAAGTAAAGGACCGGAGACCCAGTACTTC.

CDR3 amino acids: CASSFTGSPMSTDTQYF. The CDR3 DNA follows: TGCGCCAGCAGCTTTACCGGGTCCCCAATGAGCACAGATACGCAGTATTTT. The chain employs TRBV5-1 and TRBJ2-3, with D hard to call. Between the trimmed V and J ends, which lost 2 bases and 0 bases, there was a span of 16 bases. The CDR3 has 17 amino acids. The germline V gene encodes CDR1 SGHRS and CDR2 YFSETQ.

V and J are TRBV5-1 and TRBJ1-2; TRBD1 is a possible D gene (5 bases). The V end lost 0 bases, the J end lost 4 bases, and 13 bases lay between the germline ends. The CDR3 sequence is 15 residues long. Germline CDR1 SGHRS, CDR2 YFSETQ. CDR3 protein: CASSLEGRGLYGYTF. CDR3 DNA: TGCGCCAGCAGCTTGGAGGGGAGGGGCCTCTATGGCTACACCTTC.

The J gene is TRBJ2-6, the V gene TRBV7-3; weak D call: TRBD2 (5 bases). V dropped 2 bases and J dropped 6 bases, with 8 bases sitting between them. Germline-derived CDR1 and CDR2 are SGHTA and FQGTGA. The CDR3 is 14 residues long. The CDR3: CASSLGGEANVLTF. The CDR3 nucleotides read TGTGCCAGCAGCTTAGGAGGAGAGGCCAACGTCCTGACTTTC.

The chain is built from TRBV5-1 and TRBJ1-4; TRBD1 matches at 7 bases. The CDR3 contains 15 residues. Germline CDR1 SGHRS, CDR2 YFSETQ. Unmatched junction bases numbered 5, after V lost 4 bases and J lost 2 bases. The CDR3 region is CASSRQGWTNEKLFF. CDR3 nucleotides: TGCGCCAGCAGCCGACAGGGCTGGACTAATGAAAAACTGTTTTTT. Variable domain in full (rest from reference TRBV5-1 and TRBJ1-4): KAGVTQTPRYLIKTRGQQVTLSCSPISGHRSVSWYQQTPGQGLQFLFEYFSETQRNKGNFPGRFSGRQFSNSRSEMNVSTLELGDSALYLCASSRQGWTNEKLFFGSGTQLSVL.